The 20 T cell receptor beta chains reported below all come from one sample, sequenced in a study of radiotherapy plus CTLA-4 blockade in lung cancer. Profiled with immunoSEQ multiplex PCR; TCRdb holds only in-frame clones, not every one. The table lists around 24,000 clones, approximately 73% of them singletons, with about 3.5% in the top ten. This sample comprised peripheral blood, obtained from a patient treated with radiotherapy plus ipilimumab. The receptors were sampled from a human donor with non-small cell lung cancer who had stable disease on radiotherapy plus ipilimumab.

This clone was observed a few times. The CDR3 sequence: CASSPEGFAQYF. For the CDR3, the DNA is TGTGCCAGCAGTCCCGAGGGTTTCGCGCAGTATTTT. The chain recombines TRBV6-6 with TRBJ2-3; tentative D call: TRBD2 (5 bases). This CDR3 spans 12 amino acids. In germline, CDR1 is MNHNY, CDR2 SVGAGI (reference sequence). V gave up 5 bases and J gave up 10 bases, with 13 bases separating them.

The chain couples TRBV4-3 to TRBJ2-1; D may match TRBD1 or TRBD2 (7 bases each). CDR1 is LGHNA and CDR2 is YSLEER in the germline V gene. The length of the CDR3 is 14 residues. Trimming stripped 4 bases from V and 7 bases from J, with 14 bases between. CDR3 sequence: CASSLRGGGNEQFF. For the CDR3, the DNA is TGCGCCAGCAGCCTCAGGGGGGGTGGAAATGAGCAGTTCTTC.

The chain employs TRBV23-1 and TRBJ2-7; D is perhaps TRBD1 (5 bases). TRBV23-1 is identified as an open reading frame with a role that is uncertain. This CDR3 is built from 13 residues. V was trimmed by 4 bases and J by 5 bases, leaving 12 bases between them. CDR3 DNA: TGCGCCAGCAGTCCCGGCAGGGCCGACGAGCAGTACTTC. This translates into CASSPGRADEQYF.

The rearrangement uses TRBV7-9 and TRBJ2-6; no definite D call. The germline V gene has CDR1 SEHNR and CDR2 FQNEAQ (reference sequence). This CDR3 contains 14 residues. The germline V and J ends were trimmed by 5 bases and 2 bases, with 7 bases remaining between them. The CDR3 spells CASSLSAGANVLTF. CDR3 bases: TGTGCCAGCAGCCTTAGTGCTGGGGCCAACGTCCTGACTTTC.

A single count supports this clone. V gene TRBV7-2 combines with J gene TRBJ2-3, with 10 bases fitting TRBD2. The V and J ends lost 3 bases and 3 bases, in that order; junction bases with no gene match: 6. The length of the CDR3 is 16 residues. CDR1 SGHTA and CDR2 FQGNSA come from the germline V gene. The DNA for the CDR3 is TGTGCCAGCAGCTTGGCTAGCGGGAGACTAACAGATACGCAGTATTTT. Its translation: CASSLASGRLTDTQYF.

The chain couples TRBV2 to TRBJ1-2, with D perhaps matching TRBD1 (5 bases). The CDR3 runs 13 residues. The germline gives CDR1 SNHLY, CDR2 FYNNEI. Deletions cut 6 bases from V and 4 bases from J, with 12 bases between. CDR3 region: CASRKDGAYGYTF. The CDR3 DNA sequence: TGTGCCAGCAGGAAGGACGGGGCCTATGGCTACACCTTC.

This clone was counted a single time. The V gene is TRBV28, the J gene TRBJ2-7; 11 bases agree with TRBD1. Trimming took 6 bases from V and 3 from J; bases not matched to a gene: 4. This CDR3 contains 14 residues. Germline CDR1 MDHEN, CDR2 SYDVKM. The DNA for the CDR3 is TGTGCCAGCAGAACCGGGACAGGGGGCTACGAGCAGTACTTC. This translates into CASRTGTGGYEQYF.

V is TRBV15 and J is TRBJ2-3; 16 bases agree with TRBD2. The CDR3 length is 19 residues. The ends lost 0 bases at V and 2 bases at J; junction bases unmatched: 5. Germline CDR1 reads LNHNV; CDR2 reads YYDKDF (reference sequence). CDR3 protein: CATSRDMGTSGRATDTQYF. The CDR3 DNA reads as TGTGCCACCAGCAGAGATATGGGGACTAGCGGGAGGGCCACAGATACGCAGTATTTT.

The chain combines TRBV19 with TRBJ2-2; 14 positions match TRBD2. Losses at the gene ends were 4 bases for V and 7 bases for J; bases not matched to a gene: 5. Germline values: CDR1 LNHDA, CDR2 SQIVND (reference sequence). This CDR3 has 16 residues. CDR3 loop: CASSTRLAGGIGELFF. DNA for the CDR3: TGTGCCAGTAGTACCCGACTAGCGGGAGGGATCGGGGAGCTGTTTTTT.

The chain is built from TRBV19 and TRBJ1-5; 9 nucleotides match TRBD1. V lost 7 bases and J lost 5; bases outside the gene matches: 18. CDR3 length equals 18 residues. Germline lookup yields CDR1 LNHDA and CDR2 SQIVND (reference sequence). The CDR3 loop reads CASTNTGTGSDYHQPQHF. The CDR3 region has the DNA TGTGCCAGTACCAACACCGGGACAGGGTCCGACTACCATCAGCCCCAGCATTTT.

This clone has only a few counts. The chain carries TRBV2 and TRBJ2-1; 15 positions agree with TRBD2. Germline-derived CDR1 and CDR2 are SNHLY and FYNNEI. This CDR3 is built from 18 residues. V gave up 4 bases and J gave up 0 bases; unmatched junction bases: 4. As DNA, the CDR3 is TGTGCCAGCAGTGGGGGACTAGCGGGAGGAAGCTCCTACAATGAGCAGTTCTTC. Its protein product is CASSGGLAGGSSYNEQFF.

This chain connects TRBV19 to TRBJ1-5, with a weak D call TRBD1 (6 bases). Per germline, CDR1 LNHDA and CDR2 SQIVND (reference sequence). Trimming removed 7 bases at V and 5 bases at J, with 15 bases between. This CDR3 spans 14 amino acids. CDR3 in amino acids: CASMPGVGYQPQHF. The CDR3 coding sequence is TGTGCCAGTATGCCAGGGGTAGGATATCAGCCCCAGCATTTT.

The gene calls are TRBV29-1 and TRBJ2-1, with D possibly TRBD2 on 6 matching bases. Trimming shortened V by 4 bases and J by 9 bases, and 13 bases separated the two germline ends. Germline loops: CDR1 SQVTM, CDR2 ANQGSEA. The CDR3 contains 12 residues. The CDR3 region has the DNA TGCAGCGTTGCTTATAGCGGTAGTGAGCAGTTCTTC. Its protein product is CSVAYSGSEQFF.

This chain links TRBV11-2 with TRBJ1-5; 10 positions agree with TRBD1. The germline gives CDR1 SGHAT, CDR2 FQNNGV. The junction had 2 bases not matched to a gene; V was cut back by 1 base and J by 2 bases. This CDR3 has 16 residues. CDR3 in amino acids: CASSLGTGGGNQPQHF. DNA of the CDR3: TGTGCCAGCAGCTTAGGGACAGGGGGGGGCAATCAGCCCCAGCATTTT.

The chain links TRBV19 to TRBJ2-6, with no clear D. Trimming pared 3 bases from V and 0 bases from J, leaving 6 bases between. The CDR3 totals 15 residues. CDR1 is LNHDA, CDR2 SQIVND, per germline (reference sequence). The CDR3 protein is CASSILGSGANVLTF. In nucleotides, the CDR3 is TGTGCCAGTAGTATTTTGGGCTCTGGGGCCAACGTCCTGACTTTC.

A few counts support this clone. V and J are TRBV29-1 and TRBJ2-1; D is undetermined. Germline lookup yields CDR1 SQVTM and CDR2 ANQGSEA. The CDR3 has 15 residues. V was clipped by 0 bases and J by 2 bases, with 11 bases between them. The CDR3 protein is CSVEDLRVTYNEQFF. The CDR3 DNA reads TGCAGCGTTGAAGACCTCCGAGTCACCTACAATGAGCAGTTCTTC.

In its sample, this clone was seen a few times. The J gene is TRBJ2-1, the V gene TRBV7-2; 7 bases match TRBD1. Germline V gene lookup returns CDR1 SGHTA and CDR2 FQGNSA. Trimming removed 2 bases from V and 2 bases from J; junction bases left unmatched: 3. CDR3 length equals 15 residues. The DNA for the CDR3 is TGTGCCAGCAGCTTAACCACAGGGGCCTACAATGAGCAGTTCTTC. Translating it yields CASSLTTGAYNEQFF. The entire variable domain, with the rest obtained from reference TRBV7-2 and TRBJ2-1, is as follows: GAGVSQSPSNKVTEKGKDVELRCDPISGHTALYWYRQSLGQGLEFLIYFQGNSAPDKSGLPSDRFSAERTGGSVSTLTIQRTQQEDSAVYLCASSLTTGAYNEQFFGPGTRLTVL.

The chain recombines TRBV19 with TRBJ2-7; D is uncertain. This CDR3 comprises 13 residues. The V end was cut by 3 bases, the J end by 5 bases, with 11 bases between. Germline V CDR1 and CDR2: LNHDA, SQIVND (reference sequence). As DNA, the CDR3 is TGTGCCAGTAGTATGGACGACCGTGACGAGCAGTACTTC. It encodes CASSMDDRDEQYF.

This chain uses TRBV2 with TRBJ2-7; D gene uncertain. The length of the CDR3 is 13 residues. CDR1 SNHLY and CDR2 FYNNEI come from the germline V gene. V was pared by 8 bases and J by 2 bases, with 13 bases between. The CDR3 here is CASALSPTYEQYF. Here the CDR3 DNA reads TGTGCCAGCGCCCTTAGCCCCACCTACGAGCAGTACTTC.

This sequence joins TRBV12-5 and TRBJ2-5; D possibly matches TRBD1 or TRBD2 (5 bases each). This CDR3 contains 13 residues. Germline V gene data show CDR1 as LGHNT and CDR2 as FRNRAP. The V end lost 5 bases, the J end lost 5 bases, and 12 bases lay between the germline ends. CDR3 amino acids: CASGTWGGETQYF. The CDR3 nucleotides are TGTGCTAGTGGTACCTGGGGCGGGGAGACCCAGTACTTC.